This T cell receptor (beta chain) is from a study of blood T cell repertoires in COVID-19. About the study: From the United States, Italy and Spain came samples of acute and convalescent COVID-19. T cells, B-cell-depleted T cells, or PBMCs provided the cDNA or gDNA that served as material.

As originally analysed: Nucleated cell number was recorded as an estimate derived from reference gene primer amplification. Data came from immunoSEQ multiplex PCR; TCRdb stores just in-frame clones and leaves some out. V and J calls and clone size follow that table, whereas D and trimming were derived from the DNA. This sample has a few hundred thousand clones, with around four fifths found just once. Trimming cost V 6 bases and J 0 bases; bases outside gene matches: 7. The CDR3 contains 15 residues. Germline V gene sequence: CDR1 MDHEN, CDR2 SYDVKM. This clone has a single count. Sequenced input: peripheral blood. The clonotype comes from a man in his sixties who had recovered from COVID-19. The chain couples TRBV28 to TRBJ2-7, with 8 bases aligning to TRBD2. CDR3 amino acids: CASRRGGGFSYEQYF. DNA for the CDR3: TGTGCCAGCAGGAGGGGCGGGGGGTTCTCCTACGAGCAGTACTTC.